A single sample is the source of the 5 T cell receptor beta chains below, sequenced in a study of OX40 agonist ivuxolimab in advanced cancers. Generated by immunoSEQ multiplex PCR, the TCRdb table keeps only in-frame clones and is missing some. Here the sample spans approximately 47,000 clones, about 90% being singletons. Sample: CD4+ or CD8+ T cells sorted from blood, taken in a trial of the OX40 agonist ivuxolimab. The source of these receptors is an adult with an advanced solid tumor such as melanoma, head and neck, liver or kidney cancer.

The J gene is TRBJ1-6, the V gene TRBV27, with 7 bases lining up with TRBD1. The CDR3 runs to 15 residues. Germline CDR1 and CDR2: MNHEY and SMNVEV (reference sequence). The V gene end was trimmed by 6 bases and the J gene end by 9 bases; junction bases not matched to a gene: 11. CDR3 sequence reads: CASRMTGPSGSPLHF. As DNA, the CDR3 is TGTGCCAGCAGAATGACAGGGCCCTCAGGTTCACCCCTCCACTTT.

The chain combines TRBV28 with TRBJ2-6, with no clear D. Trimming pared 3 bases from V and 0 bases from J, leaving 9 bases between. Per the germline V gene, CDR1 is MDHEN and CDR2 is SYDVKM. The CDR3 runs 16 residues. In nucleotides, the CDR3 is TGTGCCAGCAGTTTGAACGGGTTCTCTGGGGCCAACGTCCTGACTTTC. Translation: CASSLNGFSGANVLTF.

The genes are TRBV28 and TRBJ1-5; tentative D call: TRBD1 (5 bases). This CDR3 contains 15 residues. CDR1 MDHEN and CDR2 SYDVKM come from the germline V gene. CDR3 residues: CAGEPGRGRNQPQHF. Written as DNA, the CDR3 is TGTGCAGGCGAACCGGGACGGGGGAGAAATCAGCCCCAGCATTTT.

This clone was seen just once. This chain's CDR3 is CASSTSHRGVLGNTEAFF. CDR3 in DNA: TGTGCCAGCAGCACCTCTCACCGGGGGGTATTGGGCAACACTGAAGCTTTCTTT. The chain joins TRBV5-6 to TRBJ1-1; D is perhaps TRBD1 (5 bases). Germline values: CDR1 SGHDT, CDR2 YYEEEE. The CDR3 totals 18 residues. Trimming pared 4 bases from V and 2 bases from J, leaving 24 bases between.

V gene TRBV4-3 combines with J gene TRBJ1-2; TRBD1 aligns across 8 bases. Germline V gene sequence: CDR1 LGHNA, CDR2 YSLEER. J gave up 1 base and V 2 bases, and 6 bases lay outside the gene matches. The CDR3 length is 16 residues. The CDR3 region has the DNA TGCGCCAGCAGCCAATCATCGACAGGGGATAACTATGGCTACACCTTC. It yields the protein CASSQSSTGDNYGYTF.